These T cell receptor beta chains were read from a single sample in a study of glioma-infiltrating T cells after dendritic cell vaccination. TCRdb's table, derived via immunoSEQ multiplex PCR, lists solely in-frame clones and lacks some. Of around 96,000 clones listed, 79% are singletons. The material sequenced was blood, taken before dendritic cell vaccination. The receptors originated from a human donor with glioblastoma. Each CDR3 is given with its conserved first and last residue. D genes are given only for firm matches. Size values are once, few and many counts, or a class for expanded clones, and some rows have none.

j_call | d_call | v_call | clone_size | cdr3_aa | cdr3_nt
TRBJ2-3 | NA | TRBV2 | NA | CAARDRQSTDTQYF | TGTGCCGCGAGAGACAGGCAAAGCACAGATACGCAGTATTTT
TRBJ1-5 | TRBD1 | TRBV25-1 | NA | CASSEDGTVNQPQHF | TGTGCCAGCAGTGAAGACGGGACAGTGAATCAGCCCCAGCATTTT
TRBJ2-3 | NA | TRBV28 | NA | CASSIGTQVTDTQYF | TGTGCCAGCAGTATCGGGACACAAGTCACAGATACGCAGTATTTT
TRBJ2-3 | TRBD2 | TRBV5-1 | NA | CASSSTSGASGDTQYF | TGCGCCAGCAGTTCGACTAGCGGGGCCTCAGGGGATACGCAGTATTTT
TRBJ1-1 | TRBD1 | TRBV5-6 | NA | CASSTTHTGGFEEAFF | TGTGCCAGCAGCACAACCCACACAGGGGGCTTTGAAGAAGCTTTCTTT
TRBJ2-3 | TRBD2 | TRBV6-5 | NA | CASSSRLSGGLQYF | TGTGCCAGCAGTTCTCGGTTAAGCGGGGGTTTGCAGTATTTT
TRBJ1-2 | TRBD1 | TRBV7-2 | NA | CASRRDSSYGYTF | TGTGCCAGCAGGAGGGACAGCTCCTATGGCTACACCTTC
TRBJ1-3 | TRBD1 | TRBV28 | NA | CASSSGQGAGNTIYF | TGTGCCAGCAGTTCCGGACAGGGGGCTGGAAACACCATATATTTT
TRBJ1-2 | TRBD1 | TRBV11-2 | once | CASSQRSGGFGYTF | TGTGCCAGCAGCCAGAGGTCAGGGGGCTTTGGCTACACCTTC
TRBJ2-2 | TRBD2 | TRBV5-4 | NA | CASSYRLAGVSTGELFF | TGTGCCAGCAGCTATAGACTAGCGGGAGTATCCACCGGGGAGCTGTTTTTT
TRBJ1-2 | NA | TRBV5-6 | NA | CASSPVGGRHTF | TGTGCCAGCAGCCCCGTTGGGGGCCGCCACACCTTC
TRBJ2-2 | TRBD1 | TRBV7-8 | NA | CASSHPEGQGETGELFF | TGTGCCAGCAGCCATCCTGAGGGACAGGGGGAGACCGGGGAGCTGTTTTTT
TRBJ2-4 | TRBD1 | TRBV5-1 | NA | CASSLLGQGAENIQYF | TGCGCCAGCAGCTTGTTAGGACAGGGAGCTGAAAACATTCAGTACTTC
TRBJ1-1 | NA | TRBV6-5 | NA | CASSYQWGGMNTEAFF | TGTGCCAGCAGTTACCAGTGGGGGGGGATGAACACTGAAGCTTTCTTT
TRBJ2-5 | TRBD1 | TRBV5-1 | NA | CASRGVGQGGGETQYF | TGCGCCAGCAGGGGGGTCGGACAGGGAGGAGGAGAGACCCAGTACTTC
TRBJ2-7 | TRBD2 | TRBV7-9 | once | CASSFARTSASYEQYF | TGTGCCAGCAGCTTCGCAAGGACTAGCGCCTCCTACGAGCAGTACTTC
TRBJ1-2 | NA | TRBV19 | NA | CASSSLAYGYTF | TGTGCCAGTAGTAGTCTAGCCTATGGCTACACCTTC
TRBJ2-6 | NA | TRBV2 | NA | CASSYRQVSGANVLTF | TGTGCCAGCAGTTACCGACAGGTCTCTGGGGCCAACGTCCTGACTTTC
TRBJ2-7 | TRBD2 | TRBV7-9 | NA | CASSSSGRREQYF | TGTGCCAGCAGCAGTAGCGGGAGACGCGAGCAGTACTTC
TRBJ2-3 | TRBD2 | TRBV19 | NA | CASSIDAGGTDTQYF | TGTGCCAGTAGTATAGACGCGGGGGGCACAGATACGCAGTATTTT
TRBJ2-7 | TRBD2 | TRBV19 | few | CASSTGGEQYF | TGTGCCAGTAGTACGGGAGGCGAGCAGTACTTC
TRBJ2-7 | TRBD1 | TRBV7-6 | NA | CASSLAGQTYEQYF | TGTGCCAGCAGCTTAGCGGGACAGACCTACGAGCAGTACTTC
TRBJ2-3 | TRBD1 | TRBV27 | NA | CASTLQGHRTDTQYF | TGTGCCAGCACCTTACAGGGGCACCGCACAGATACGCAGTATTTT
TRBJ1-1 | NA | TRBV20-1 | NA | CSAGLTTSAFF | TGCAGTGCTGGCTTAACTACCTCGGCTTTCTTT
TRBJ1-4 | NA | TRBV29-1 | NA | CSVGDINEKLFF | TGCAGCGTTGGGGACATTAATGAAAAACTGTTTTTT
TRBJ2-2 | NA | TRBV2 | NA | CASSGARANTGELFF | TGTGCCAGCAGTGGGGCCAGGGCTAACACCGGGGAGCTGTTTTTT
TRBJ2-7 | NA | TRBV10-3 | NA | CAITEQGSYYEQYF | TGTGCCATCACAGAACAGGGATCCTACTACGAGCAGTACTTC
TRBJ1-2 | TRBD1 | TRBV7-2 | once | CASSPRDRGLRGYTF | TGTGCCAGCAGCCCCCGGGACAGGGGACTTAGGGGCTACACCTTC
TRBJ2-1 | TRBD2 | TRBV10-2 | NA | CASSVLAGGGEQFF | TGCGCCAGCAGTGTTTTAGCGGGAGGGGGAGAGCAGTTCTTC
TRBJ2-7 | NA | TRBV6-1 | NA | CASASQPSISYEQYF | TGTGCCAGTGCGTCTCAGCCTAGCATCTCCTACGAGCAGTACTTC
TRBJ1-1 | TRBD1 | TRBV15 | NA | CATSRGTGAGTEAFF | TGTGCCACCAGCAGAGGGACAGGGGCGGGCACTGAAGCTTTCTTT
TRBJ1-1 | NA | TRBV7-9 | NA | CASSGTWTNTEAFF | TGTGCCAGCAGCGGGACATGGACGAACACTGAAGCTTTCTTT
TRBJ1-2 | NA | TRBV5-1 | NA | CASSLGDRTVNYGYTF | TGCGCCAGCAGCTTGGGCGACAGGACCGTTAACTATGGCTACACCTTC
TRBJ1-3 | NA | TRBV11-2 | NA | CASSLESPGIGNTIYF | TGTGCCAGCAGCTTAGAAAGTCCGGGAATTGGAAACACCATATATTTT
TRBJ2-7 | NA | TRBV2 | once | CASTPLLDYGEQYF | TGTGCCAGCACCCCACTACTCGACTACGGCGAGCAGTACTTC
TRBJ1-2 | NA | TRBV2 | NA | CASSPYGYTF | TGTGCCAGCAGCCCATATGGCTACACCTTC
TRBJ1-5 | NA | TRBV10-1 | NA | CASSEVRNQPQHF | TGCGCCAGCAGTGAAGTACGGAATCAGCCCCAGCATTTT
TRBJ1-6 | NA | TRBV5-4 | NA | CASSLGVSGNSPLHF | TGTGCCAGCAGCTTGGGTGTTTCAGGAAATTCACCCCTCCACTTT
TRBJ2-7 | NA | TRBV6-6 | few | CASKQDPATPYEQYF | TGTGCCAGCAAACAAGACCCGGCGACACCCTACGAGCAGTACTTC
TRBJ1-5 | TRBD1 | TRBV29-1 | NA | CSVQTGVGQPQHF | TGCAGCGTTCAGACAGGGGTTGGTCAGCCCCAGCATTTT
TRBJ1-2 | TRBD1 | TRBV6-1 | NA | CASKGDRRNYGYTF | TGTGCCAGCAAGGGGGACAGACGAAACTATGGCTACACCTTC
TRBJ2-1 | TRBD2 | TRBV2 | once | CASRDGRAEGRFF | TGTGCCAGCAGAGACGGGAGGGCCGAAGGTCGATTCTTC
TRBJ2-5 | NA | TRBV11-2 | NA | CASSLVLEAIQETQYF | TGTGCCAGCAGCTTAGTTTTGGAGGCAATCCAAGAGACCCAGTACTTC
TRBJ2-5 | TRBD2 | TRBV30 | once | CAWSPGLAEETQYF | TGTGCCTGGAGTCCGGGACTAGCGGAAGAGACCCAGTACTTC
TRBJ1-3 | NA | TRBV4-1 | few | CASSQEPVATGNTIYF | TGCGCCAGCAGCCAAGAACCCGTGGCAACTGGAAACACCATATATTTT
TRBJ2-3 | NA | TRBV15 | NA | CATSPWGGTDTQYF | TGTGCCACCAGCCCGTGGGGGGGCACAGATACGCAGTATTTT
TRBJ1-2 | NA | TRBV11-2 | NA | CASSRRYGYTF | TGTGCCAGCAGTCGTCGCTATGGCTACACCTTC
TRBJ1-1 | NA | TRBV30 | NA | CAWSITGFGTEAFF | TGTGCCTGGAGTATCACAGGGTTTGGAACTGAAGCTTTCTTT
TRBJ2-5 | TRBD1 | TRBV11-2 | few | CASSRGLGETQYF | TGTGCCAGCAGCAGGGGGCTCGGAGAGACCCAGTACTTC
TRBJ1-5 | NA | TRBV27 | once | CASSTIAGSGGTIQPQHF | TGTGCCAGCAGTACCATAGCCGGATCGGGAGGGACTATTCAGCCCCAGCATTTT
TRBJ1-1 | NA | TRBV15 | NA | CATSKAVNTEAFF | TGTGCCACCAGCAAGGCGGTGAACACTGAAGCTTTCTTT
TRBJ2-7 | TRBD1 | TRBV5-1 | NA | CASSKGQGTYEQYF | TGCGCCAGCAGCAAGGGACAGGGGACCTACGAGCAGTACTTC
TRBJ1-4 | NA | TRBV10-3 | NA | CAISPSRTGEEKLFF | TGTGCCATCAGTCCTAGCCGGACTGGGGAGGAAAAACTGTTTTTT
TRBJ2-7 | TRBD2 | TRBV5-6 | NA | CASSLADRLASVYEQYF | TGTGCCAGCAGCTTGGCCGACCGACTAGCGTCCGTTTACGAGCAGTACTTC
TRBJ2-5 | TRBD1 | TRBV5-1 | NA | CASSRTSGTGAGKETQYF | TGCGCCAGCAGCCGCACTTCCGGGACAGGGGCTGGAAAGGAGACCCAGTACTTC
TRBJ2-7 | TRBD2 | TRBV9 | NA | CASSGGPGLAASYEQYF | TGTGCCAGCAGCGGGGGACCGGGACTAGCGGCCTCGTACGAGCAGTACTTC
TRBJ2-1 | NA | TRBV5-1 | once | CASSLVWQGLDEQFF | TGCGCCAGCAGCTTGGTTTGGCAGGGTCTGGATGAGCAGTTCTTC